Detailed here is one T cell receptor beta chain. The specificity of this receptor is unknown. The sample holds no much larger clone one base away, and base qualities are not on file. Participants in the prospective study were enrolled through a virtual design, were aged about 18 to 100 years, and lived in approximately 25 United States geographic areas. In the prospective study, participants were assigned to cohorts based on the clinical history participants reported in a screening survey and a study questionnaire. For ImmuneRACE Cohort 3, a participant was defined as recovered based on two consecutive negative NP/OP PCR tests, clearance by a healthcare professional, or resolution of symptoms. In the prospective study, mobile phlebotomists collected whole blood, serum and a nasopharyngeal or oropharyngeal swab from each participant. Additional blood draws and questionnaires over an approximately two-month period could optionally be provided by prospective study participants. Prospective study blood samples were shipped either frozen or at room temperature before DNA extraction.

These data originate in a study of blood T cell repertoires in COVID-19 (dated by TCRdb to 2019 to 2021). Regarding the complete study: Collaborator samples came from the United States, Italy and Spain and covered acute and convalescent phases of COVID-19. The prospective study material was composed of cDNA or gDNA derived from T cells, B-cell-depleted T cells, or PBMCs. Deeply sampled blood TCRbeta repertoires from subjects exposed to, actively infected with, or recovered from COVID-19 were included in the dataset. A freely available public database, intended as a resource for researchers studying the immune response to SARS-CoV-2, is where the repertoires were released. Samples were obtained from the ongoing ImmuneRACE study (first 160 participants) and from 1,254 subjects provided by 6 global collaborators. A de-identified subject ID, COVID-19 status, age in years and sex were almost always included in the sample metadata. Where HLA class I and class II types were available, the types were taken from metadata supplied by the sample provider, not from assay-based typing.

TCRbeta CDR3 regions were amplified from genomic DNA by means of the immunoSEQ Assay, a bias-controlled multiplex PCR. Under the source paper's analysis protocol: The number of nucleated cells in each sample was estimated by amplification of reference gene primers within the assay. To quantify the absolute abundance of each unique TCRbeta CDR3 rearrangement, sequence reads were collapsed and filtered. For each sample, productive Simpson clonality was calculated as the square root of Simpson's diversity index over productive rearrangements. Held by TCRdb, this immuneACCESS table contains in-frame sequences only and omits some clones. Under half of the omission traces to an unresolved V gene where checked; the cause of the rest is unknown. That table is the source of V, J and clone size, and D and trimming were worked out from the DNA. The sample table lists a few hundred thousand clones, about 87% of them with a count of one. The top ten constitute about 8.9% of the sample.

General conclusions and limits of the study: How much clinical and demographic metadata was included differed by source and by participant, and the metadata was provided uncurated.

V is reduced by 6 bases and J by 5 bases, leaving a spacing of 17 bases between them. Its CDR3 holds 14 amino acids, cysteine through phenylalanine. The DNA shown is the 42-base CDR3, in frame from base 1. Via the germline V gene, CDR1 is SGHRS and CDR2 YFSETQ. The receptor was isolated from a woman in her late teens or twenties who had recovered from COVID-19. The V and J genes are TRBV5-1 and TRBJ1-2; no D gene is confidently identified. Sequencing was done on a sample of PBMCs or T cells enriched from blood (not recorded which). The DNA is TGCGCCAGCAACCCCAACGGGGAGATTTATGGCTACACCTTC. Translated, this gives CASNPNGEIYGYTF.